A selection of T cell receptor beta chains follows, all from one sample in a study of vaccination effects on CD4 cells after COVID-19. Their antigen targets remain unknown. The assay was immunoSEQ multiplex PCR, and TCRdb's table has in-frame clones only and misses some. The table records around 20,000 clones, 70% of them present only once. The sample in question was CD4+ T cells from PBMCs cultured with HCoV-229E spike peptides, obtained before COVID-19 vaccination. These receptors all come from a human donor who received a COVID-19 vaccine. Each CDR3 is given with its conserved first and last residue. D genes are given only for firm matches.

-	TRBV4-1	CASSQDIGRVWTPLHF
-	TRBV5-6	CASSLAVNNEQFF
-	TRBV2	CASRGELGQPQHF
TRBD1	TRBV5-1	CASSYRDRGTEAFF
TRBD1	TRBV10-3	CAITGGQGTSGANVLTF
-	TRBV24-1	CATGDGSYEQYF
TRBD1	TRBV5-6	CASSITGTGNYGYTF
-	TRBV6-1	CASSDGRFGPTIYF
-	TRBV7-9	CASSEWEWEGRNTEAFF
TRBD1	TRBV12-3/TRBV12-4	CASTSTGGQPQHF
-	TRBV4-1	CASSRTVPTDTGELFF
-	TRBV5-6	CARGRVWLNEKLFF
-	TRBV3-1/TRBV3-2	CASSHLGYEQYF
-	TRBV12-1	CASSWGQGSYEQYF
TRBD1	TRBV5-1	CASSAGQGTDTQYF
TRBD1	TRBV5-1	CASSQNRGLSYEQYF
-	TRBV6-2/TRBV6-3	CASSRDYRETQYF
TRBD2	TRBV5-4	CASSLGGLAGQETQYF
-	TRBV7-2	CASSLYQTTDTQYF
-	TRBV9	CASRRENSPLHF
-	TRBV3-1/TRBV3-2	CASSQKGQGAIDTQYF
-	TRBV12-3/TRBV12-4	CASSLGEADTQYF
TRBD1	TRBV18	CASSPGQGGEETQYF
TRBD2	TRBV7-9	CASSPRLAGGGREQFF
-	TRBV5-1	CASSLEDANTGELFF
TRBD1	TRBV7-9	CASRLGTGAYGYTF
-	TRBV9	CASSAVGGYNEQFF
-	TRBV5-1	CASSPGGSNTGELFF
TRBD1	TRBV3-1/TRBV3-2	CASSRTFQGAHGYTF
-	TRBV29-1	CSVGHTEAFF
-	TRBV11-2	CASSLTNRRPQHF
-	TRBV7-9	CASSLGTAWSSEAFF
-	TRBV29-1	CSVGRVIDYNEQFF
-	TRBV7-7	CASSLGIFNEQFF
-	TRBV27	CASSLVGGSGTDTQYF
TRBD2	TRBV5-1	CASSLALAGGLSYEQYF
-	TRBV12-5	CASAPGAGANVLTF